Below, 4 T cell receptor beta chains from the same sample are listed, as sequenced in a study of CD8 T cells in Susac syndrome. RNA in amounts of roughly 0.5 to 1 ug was reverse transcribed with random hexamers. TCRdb reprocessed the immunoSEQ multiplex PCR reads with MiXCR, giving one entry per CDR3 protein. The data show roughly 150,000 distinct CDR3 sequences, 94% seen once. The sequencing input was CD8+ T cells from PBMCs. The receptors come from a human donor with multiple sclerosis.

The CDR3 loop is CSARQHRGLGQPQHF. The CDR3, as DNA: TGCAGTGCTAGACAGCACAGGGGGCTAGGTCAGCCCCAGCATTTT. The rearrangement links TRBV20-1 to TRBJ1-5; 9 bases map to TRBD1. The CDR3 is 15 residues long. V gave up 2 bases and J gave up 6 bases; unmatched junction bases: 8. Germline V gene data show CDR1 as DFQATT and CDR2 as SNEGSKA (reference sequence).

A single count supports this clonotype. This chain links TRBV7-9 with TRBJ2-3; D unresolved. Trimming pared 1 base from V and 2 bases from J, leaving 16 bases between. Per the germline V gene, CDR1 is SEHNR and CDR2 is FQNEAQ (reference sequence). CDR3 length: 17 residues. CDR3 sequence: CASSLGSSFQFTDTQYF. CDR3 sequence (DNA): TGTGCCAGCAGCTTAGGAAGTAGTTTCCAATTCACAGATACGCAGTATTTT.

This rearrangement joins TRBV20-1 to TRBJ2-1, with 7 bases matching TRBD2. CDR1 DFQATT and CDR2 SNEGSKA come from the germline V gene (reference sequence). The J segment lost 1 base and the V segment lost 1 base, leaving 7 bases of the junction unmatched. The CDR3 runs 16 residues. The CDR3 region has the DNA TGCAGTGCTAGAGGGGATCTCGGGGGGTCCTACAATGAGCAGTTCTTC. It encodes CSARGDLGGSYNEQFF.

The J gene is TRBJ2-2, the V gene TRBV7-8, with 9 nucleotides matching TRBD2. The germline gives CDR1 SGHVS, CDR2 FQNEAQ. The ends lost 5 bases at V and 6 bases at J; junction bases unmatched: 16. This CDR3 is built from 18 residues. CDR3 coding DNA: TGTGCCAGCAGCAACCCTCTAGCGGGGACTCCAAGAGCCGGGGAGCTGTTTTTT. This encodes CASSNPLAGTPRAGELFF.